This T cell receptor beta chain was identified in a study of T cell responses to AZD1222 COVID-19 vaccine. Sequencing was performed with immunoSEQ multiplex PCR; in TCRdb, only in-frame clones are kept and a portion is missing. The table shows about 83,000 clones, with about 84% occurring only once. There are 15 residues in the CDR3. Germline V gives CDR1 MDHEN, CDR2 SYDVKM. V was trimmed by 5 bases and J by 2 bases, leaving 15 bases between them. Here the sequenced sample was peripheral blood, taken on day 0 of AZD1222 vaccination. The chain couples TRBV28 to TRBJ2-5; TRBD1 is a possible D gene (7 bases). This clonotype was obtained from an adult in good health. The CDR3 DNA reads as TGTGCCAGCAGTCTCGGGGGACAGATACAAGAGACCCAGTACTTC. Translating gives CASSLGGQIQETQYF.